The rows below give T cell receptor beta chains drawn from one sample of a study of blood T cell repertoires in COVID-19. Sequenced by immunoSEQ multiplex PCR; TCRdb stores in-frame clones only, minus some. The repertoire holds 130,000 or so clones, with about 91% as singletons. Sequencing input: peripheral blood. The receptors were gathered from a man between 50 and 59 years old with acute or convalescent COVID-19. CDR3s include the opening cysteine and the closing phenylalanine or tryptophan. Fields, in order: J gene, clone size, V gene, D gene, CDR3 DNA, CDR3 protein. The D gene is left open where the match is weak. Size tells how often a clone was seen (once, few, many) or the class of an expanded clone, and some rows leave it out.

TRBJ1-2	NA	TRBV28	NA	TGTGCCAGCAGTTTCACGGACAAATCTTACTATGGCTACACCTTC	CASSFTDKSYYGYTF
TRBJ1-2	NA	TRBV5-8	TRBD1	TGTGCCAGCAGCCTCGGGACAGGGGGCTTTTCGGGCTATGGCTACACCTTC	CASSLGTGGFSGYGYTF
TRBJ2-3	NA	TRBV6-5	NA	TGTGCCAGCAGTCAGGGGGAGGCTAGCACAGATACGCAGTATTTT	CASSQGEASTDTQYF
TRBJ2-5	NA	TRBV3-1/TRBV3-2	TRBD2	TGTGCCAGCAGCCAAGGAGGGACTAGCGGATTAATAGAGACCCAGTACTTC	CASSQGGTSGLIETQYF
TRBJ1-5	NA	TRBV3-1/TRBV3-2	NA	TGTGCCAGCAGCGTATCCCAGGGGAATCAGCCCCAGCATTTT	CASSVSQGNQPQHF
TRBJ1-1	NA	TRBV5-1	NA	TGCGCCAGCAGCCCCCCCGACATGAACACTGAAGCTTTCTTT	CASSPPDMNTEAFF
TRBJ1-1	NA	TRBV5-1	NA	TGCGCCAGCAGCCCCATGGGGGGGACTGAAGCTTTCTTT	CASSPMGGTEAFF
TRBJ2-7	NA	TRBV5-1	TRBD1	TGCGCCAGCAGCTCAGGACAGGCCCCCCCCTACGAGCAGTACTTC	CASSSGQAPPYEQYF
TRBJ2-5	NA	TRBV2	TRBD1	TGTGCCAGCAGGAGGGACAGTGTTGAGACCCAGTACTTC	CASRRDSVETQYF
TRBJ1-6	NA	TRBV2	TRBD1	TGTGCCAGCAGCCGTACAGGGGAGGTCTCACCCCTCCACTTT	CASSRTGEVSPLHF
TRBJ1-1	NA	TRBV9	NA	TGTGCCAGCAGCGGCCAGGGTGGGAAGGAGTACACTGAAGCTTTCTTT	CASSGQGGKEYTEAFF
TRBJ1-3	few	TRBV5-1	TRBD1	TGCGCCAGCAGCCGACGACAGGGAGCCGGAAACACCATATATTTT	CASSRRQGAGNTIYF
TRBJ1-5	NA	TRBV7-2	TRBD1	TGTGCCAGCAGCTTAGGCAGGGGGCTTGAGAATCAGCCCCAGCATTTT	CASSLGRGLENQPQHF
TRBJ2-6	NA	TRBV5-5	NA	TGTGCCAGCAGGTCCCCAGGGTCTGGGGCCAACGTCCTGACTTTC	CASRSPGSGANVLTF
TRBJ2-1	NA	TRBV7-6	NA	TGTGCCAGCAGCTTCGGTTCTCGGCCGGGCTCCTACAATGAGCAGTTCTTC	CASSFGSRPGSYNEQFF
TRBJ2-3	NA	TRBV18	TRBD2	TGTGCCAGCTCGTCCTTTACGGGGGGGCCTACAGATACGCAGTATTTT	CASSSFTGGPTDTQYF
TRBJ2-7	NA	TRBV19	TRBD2	TGTGCCAGTAGTATGGCACTAGCGGGAGCCTACGAGCAGTACTTC	CASSMALAGAYEQYF
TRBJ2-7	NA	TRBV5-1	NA	TGCGCCAGCAGCTTGGGTTTTTCACTTTACGAGCAGTACTTC	CASSLGFSLYEQYF
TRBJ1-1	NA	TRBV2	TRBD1	TGTGCCAGCAAACTACAGGGGGTGAACACTGAAGCTTTCTTT	CASKLQGVNTEAFF
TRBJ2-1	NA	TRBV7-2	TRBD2	TGTGCCAGCAGCAGAGACCCTCTAGCGGGAGGGCTTGGTGCCCCGGGGTTCTTC	CASSRDPLAGGLGAPGFF
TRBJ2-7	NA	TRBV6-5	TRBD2	TGTGCCAGCAGGGGACTAGCGGGCAACTCCTACGAGCAGTACTTC	CASRGLAGNSYEQYF
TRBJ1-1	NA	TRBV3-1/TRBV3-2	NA	TGTGCCAGCAGCCAAGAGCAGGGCAGGGGGAACACTGAAGCTTTCTTT	CASSQEQGRGNTEAFF
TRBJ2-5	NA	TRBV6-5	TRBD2	TGTGCCAGCAGTTACTCGATGACTAGCTCTCAGACCCAGTACTTC	CASSYSMTSSQTQYF
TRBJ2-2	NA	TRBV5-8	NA	TGTGCCAGCAGGAGGACGGGGAAAGCTAACACCGGGGAGCTGTTTTTT	CASRRTGKANTGELFF
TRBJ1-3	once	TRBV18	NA	TGTGCCAGCTCATTAAGCGGTCGCTCTGGAAACACCATATATTTT	CASSLSGRSGNTIYF
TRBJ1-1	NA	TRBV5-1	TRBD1	TGCGCCAGCAGCACCCAGACAGGGTTGGACACTGAAGCTTTCTTT	CASSTQTGLDTEAFF
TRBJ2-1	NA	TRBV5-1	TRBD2	TGCGCCAGCAGTGGCCTAGCGGGGGGTTACTCCTACAATGAGCAGTTCTTC	CASSGLAGGYSYNEQFF
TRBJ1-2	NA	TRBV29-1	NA	TGCAGCGCGTCTAGGTGGCACTCGGTGTATGGCTACACCTTC	CSASRWHSVYGYTF
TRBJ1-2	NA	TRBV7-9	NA	TGTGCCAGCAGCTCCTTGGGAGCTAACTATGGCTACACCTTC	CASSSLGANYGYTF
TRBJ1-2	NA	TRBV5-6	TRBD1	TGTGCCAGCAGCTTATGGTACAGGGGGGCCGGCTACACCTTC	CASSLWYRGAGYTF
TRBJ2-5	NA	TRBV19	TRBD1	TGTGCCAGTAGAGACAGGGGGCCTCTGGAGACCCAGTACTTC	CASRDRGPLETQYF
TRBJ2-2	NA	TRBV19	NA	TGTGCCAGTAGTATAGGGAACTCCGGGTGGCTGTTTTTT	CASSIGNSGWLFF
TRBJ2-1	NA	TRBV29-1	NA	TGCAGCGTTGTACCCCCCGCGAATGAGCAGTTCTTC	CSVVPPANEQFF
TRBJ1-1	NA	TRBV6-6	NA	TGTGCCAGCAGTTACTCGATAGGCGGCGGGATGCCTTTCTTT	CASSYSIGGGMPFF
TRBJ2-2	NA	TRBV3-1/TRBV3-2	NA	TGTGCCAGCAGCCAAGCAACGAACACCGGGGAGCTGTTTTTT	CASSQATNTGELFF
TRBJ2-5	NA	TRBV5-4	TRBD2	TGTGCCAGCAGCCCCGGGACTAGCGCTTCAGAGACCCAGTACTTC	CASSPGTSASETQYF
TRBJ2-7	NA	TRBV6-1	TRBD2	TGTGCCAGCAGTCTCCCTAGCGGGAGAGTGCACGAGCAGTACTTC	CASSLPSGRVHEQYF
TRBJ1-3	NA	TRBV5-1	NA	TGCGCCAGCAGCGCGGGGTCCTCTGGAAACACCATATATTTT	CASSAGSSGNTIYF
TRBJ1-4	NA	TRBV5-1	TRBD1	TGCGCCAGCAGCTCCGGGACAGGGTATGAAAAACTGTTTTTT	CASSSGTGYEKLFF
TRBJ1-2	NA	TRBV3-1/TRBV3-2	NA	TGTGCCAGCAGCCGAGGGGGTGGCTACACCTTC	CASSRGGGYTF
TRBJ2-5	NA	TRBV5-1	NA	TGCGCCAGCAGCTTGTTATCAGTACAAGAGACCCAGTACTTC	CASSLLSVQETQYF
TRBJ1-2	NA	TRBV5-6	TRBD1	TGTGCCAGCAGCTTCGGACAGGGGGATGGCTACACCTTC	CASSFGQGDGYTF
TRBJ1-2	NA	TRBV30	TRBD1	TGTGCCTGGAGTCGAGGCCAGGGGGAAGGTGGCTACACCTTC	CAWSRGQGEGGYTF
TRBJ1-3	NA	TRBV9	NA	TGTGCCAGCAGCGTGACAGGTAGCTCTGGAAACACCATATATTTT	CASSVTGSSGNTIYF
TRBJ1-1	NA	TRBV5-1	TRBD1	TGCGCCAGCAGCTTAGAACAGGGGATTAACACTGAAGCTTTCTTT	CASSLEQGINTEAFF
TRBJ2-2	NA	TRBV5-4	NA	TGTGCCAGCAGCCCCCTCGGGAGTAGTTTAGCCGGGGAGCTGTTTTTT	CASSPLGSSLAGELFF
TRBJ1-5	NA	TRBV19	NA	TGTGCCAGTAGCCAACGAGGTTTTCAGCCCCAGCATTTT	CASSQRGFQPQHF
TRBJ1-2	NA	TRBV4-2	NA	TGTGCCAGCAGCCAAGAAAGCAGGGCAGGATCTAACTATGGCTACACCTTC	CASSQESRAGSNYGYTF
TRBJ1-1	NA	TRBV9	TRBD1	TGTGCCAGCACGAAAGAACCGGGACAGACGAACACTGAAGCTTTCTTT	CASTKEPGQTNTEAFF
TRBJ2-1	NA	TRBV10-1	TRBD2	TGCGCCAGCAGTAGCCGACTAGCGGGAGGGTACAATGAGCAGTTCTTC	CASSSRLAGGYNEQFF
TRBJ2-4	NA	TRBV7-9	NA	TGTGCCAGCAGCTTAGCAGGGGGAAACATTCAGTACTTC	CASSLAGGNIQYF
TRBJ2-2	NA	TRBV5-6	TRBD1	TGTGCCAGCAGCTTGGAGCACGAGACAGGGAAAGTGACCGGGGAGCTGTTTTTT	CASSLEHETGKVTGELFF
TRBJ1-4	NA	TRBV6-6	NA	TGTGCCAGCAGCCCGGGAGGGGGTACTAATGAAAAACTGTTTTTT	CASSPGGGTNEKLFF
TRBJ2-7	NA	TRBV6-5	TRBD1	TGTGCCAGCAGTCAGACAGGGGGCGTGGATACGTACTTC	CASSQTGGVDTYF
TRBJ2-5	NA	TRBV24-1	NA	TGTGCCACCAGTGATGGGGGCGCGAGGCCACAAGAGACCCAGTACTTC	CATSDGGARPQETQYF
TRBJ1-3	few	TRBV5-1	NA	TGCGCCAGCAGCTTGGTGGGGGCGCGAGGAAACACCATATATTTT	CASSLVGARGNTIYF
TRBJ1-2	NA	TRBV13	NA	TGTGCCAGCAACCGGGGGAACTATGGCTACACCTTC	CASNRGNYGYTF
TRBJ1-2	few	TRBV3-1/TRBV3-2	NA	TGTGCCAGCAGCCCAGACCTTTATGGCTACACCTTC	CASSPDLYGYTF
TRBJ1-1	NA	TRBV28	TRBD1	TGTGCCAGCAGTTTACAGGGGGCTTCGGGGAACACTGAAGCTTTCTTT	CASSLQGASGNTEAFF